These 30 T cell receptor beta chains were all obtained from the same sample, sequenced in a study of T-cell memory formation after mild COVID-19. TCRdb processed the 5' RACE reads anew with MiXCR; each CDR3 protein has one entry. This table has approximately 300,000 distinct CDR3 sequences, more than 15% appearing once. Sample: PBMCs or a T cell subset sorted from them (not recorded which). The receptors were gathered from a man between 18 and 35 years old who had mild COVID-19 (a few samples of this study predate the infection). Cell type and time point are not known.

This clonotype has only a few counts. The rearrangement uses TRBV6-2 or TRBV6-3 and TRBJ2-1, with D possibly matching TRBD2 (5 bases). Germline CDR1 reads MNHEY; CDR2 reads SVGEGT. V lost 7 bases to trimming and J lost 9 bases, with 28 bases between them. The CDR3 spans 17 residues. CDR3 sequence reads: CASTRPGKARTSGEQFF. The CDR3 DNA is TGTGCCAGCACCAGACCCGGGAAGGCAAGGACCTCGGGTGAGCAGTTCTTC.

This clonotype turned up a few times. One end of the junction does not line up with germline, which may come from a read error. The rearrangement links TRBV20-1 to TRBJ2-1; 12 bases match TRBD2. Per the germline V gene, CDR1 is DFQATT and CDR2 is SNEGSKA (reference sequence). This CDR3 is 16 amino acids long. The CDR3 DNA reads TGCAGTGCTTTACTCCGACTAGCGGGGGCCTATAATGAGCAGTTCTTC. Protein: CSALLRLAGAYNEQFF.

The CDR3 region is CATDGRINYGYTF. CDR3 in DNA: TGTGCCACCGATGGCAGGATTAACTATGGCTACACCTTC. The J gene is TRBJ1-2, the V gene TRBV28; D not resolved. The CDR3 has 13 residues. V gave up 10 bases and J gave up 1 base, with 13 bases separating them. Germline V gene data show CDR1 as MDHEN and CDR2 as SYDVKM.

Written as DNA, the CDR3 is TGTGCCAGCAGTTCAGGACCGCCAAAGCCCCAGCATTTT. This gives the protein CASSSGPPKPQHF. The V and J genes are TRBV12-3 or TRBV12-4 and TRBJ1-5; D call uncertain. The CDR3 covers 13 residues. Trimming left V 4 bases short and J 8 bases short, with 12 bases between.

This clonotype was seen only a few times. The chain carries TRBV7-3 and TRBJ2-1, with TRBD2 identical over 8 bases. Germline loops: CDR1 SGHTA, CDR2 FQGTGA. V trimming: 5 bases; J trimming: 6 bases; junction bases outside the gene matches: 6. The CDR3 is 14 amino acids. Here the CDR3 DNA reads TGTGCCAGCAGCCTCTCGAGCGGGGGCAATGAGCAGTTCTTC. Amino acids: CASSLSSGGNEQFF.

The CDR3 DNA reads as TGCAGCGTTGATAAAGGGGGTCGATATGGCTACACCTTC. Amino acid sequence: CSVDKGGRYGYTF. The V call is TRBV29-1, the J call TRBJ1-2, with TRBD1 as a possible D gene (6 bases). Trimming left V 3 bases short and J 5 bases short, with 13 bases between. CDR1 is SQVTM and CDR2 is ANQGSEA in the germline V gene. This CDR3 contains 13 residues.

This clonotype was seen a few times. This rearrangement joins TRBV6-5 to TRBJ2-3, with D uncertain. Trimming left V 4 bases short and J 0 bases short, with 8 bases between. Germline lookup yields CDR1 MNHEY and CDR2 SVGAGI. The CDR3 is made up of 14 amino acids. The DNA for the CDR3 is TGTGCCAGCAGTTCCGACGTTAGCACAGATACGCAGTATTTT. Protein: CASSSDVSTDTQYF.

This clonotype was detected ten times or more. The chain couples TRBV7-2 to TRBJ2-3; D unclear. CDR3 length: 13 amino acids. Between the trimmed V and J ends, which lost 3 bases and 2 bases, there was a span of 6 bases. CDR1 is SGHTA and CDR2 is FQGNSA in the germline V gene. In DNA, the CDR3 is TGTGCCAGCAGCTTTACAGACACAGATACGCAGTATTTT. Translation gives CASSFTDTDTQYF.

This clonotype was found a few times. The rearrangement joins TRBV4-1 to TRBJ2-2; 9 bases line up with TRBD2. CDR1 is MGHRA, CDR2 YSYEKL, per germline. The V segment lost 1 base and the J segment 3 bases; nucleotides outside the gene matches: 9. This CDR3 has 18 residues. CDR3 residues: CASSQGGWLAGHTGELFF. Here the CDR3 DNA reads TGCGCCAGCAGCCAAGGGGGGTGGCTAGCGGGGCACACCGGGGAGCTGTTTTTT.

This clonotype was observed a handful of times. The rearrangement joins TRBV9 to TRBJ2-3, with 7 bases fitting TRBD2. This CDR3 contains 16 residues. Germline loops: CDR1 SGDLS, CDR2 YYNGEE. Trimming removed 0 bases from V and 4 bases from J; junction bases left unmatched: 8. As DNA, the CDR3 is TGTGCCAGCAGCGTAGTGGGTAGCGGGTGGTCAGATACGCAGTATTTT. It codes for CASSVVGSGWSDTQYF.

The genes are TRBV7-9 and TRBJ1-1; D is unclear. Germline V gene sequence: CDR1 SEHNR, CDR2 FQNEAQ (reference sequence). The CDR3 is 14 amino acids. Between the trimmed V and J ends, which lost 1 base and 5 bases, there was a span of 11 bases. The CDR3 DNA sequence: TGTGCCAGCAGCTTAGTAGGCAGGTTGACTGAAGCTTTCTTT. Amino acids: CASSLVGRLTEAFF.

V is TRBV11-2 and J is TRBJ1-1; a possible D gene is TRBD1 (6 bases). The germline CDR1 and CDR2 sequences are SGHAT and FQNNGV. V was trimmed by 5 bases and J by 5 bases, leaving 15 bases between them. CDR3 length equals 14 residues. DNA for the CDR3: TGTGCCAGCAGCCTCGGAACCAGGGGTACTGAAGCTTTCTTT. This encodes CASSLGTRGTEAFF.

This clonotype has at least ten counts. This chain connects TRBV5-1 to TRBJ2-1; 8 bases are shared with TRBD2. The V gene's germline CDR1 is SGHRS and CDR2 YFSETQ. Trimming cost V 4 bases and J 6 bases; bases outside gene matches: 9. CDR3 size: 15 residues. The CDR3 DNA sequence: TGCGCCAGCAGCAGGCCGGGACTAGAGACCAATGAGCAGTTCTTC. It translates to CASSRPGLETNEQFF.

This clonotype came up a few times. V is TRBV12-3 or TRBV12-4 and J is TRBJ1-2; D is possibly TRBD1 (6 bases). V lost 7 bases and J 5 bases, leaving 17 bases between the germline ends. This CDR3 is 14 amino acids long. The CDR3 DNA follows: TGTGCCAGCACCCCGGGGGCGGGATCGTATGGCTACACCTTC. This codes for CASTPGAGSYGYTF.

In DNA, the CDR3 is TGTGCCATCAGTGAGTTCAAGGAGACCCAGTACTTC. It yields the protein CAISEFKETQYF. The gene calls are TRBV10-3 and TRBJ2-5; no definite D call. Per the germline V gene, CDR1 is ENHRY and CDR2 is SYGVKD. The V and J ends lost 1 base and 5 bases respectively, with 5 bases between them. This CDR3 has 12 residues.

V usage is TRBV10-3 and J usage is TRBJ2-7; D is perhaps TRBD1 (5 bases). The CDR3 loop spans 14 amino acids. Trimming removed 7 bases from V and 4 bases from J, with 17 bases in between. Germline CDR1 is ENHRY and CDR2 is SYGVKD. The CDR3 region is CAITTGNQGYEQYF. The CDR3 DNA follows: TGTGCCATCACCACCGGAAACCAGGGTTACGAGCAGTACTTC.

This chain joins TRBV7-9 and TRBJ2-6, with D unresolved. This CDR3 has 17 residues. The V end was cut by 5 bases, the J end by 0 bases, with 14 bases between. CDR1 SEHNR and CDR2 FQNEAQ come from the germline V gene (reference sequence). The CDR3 region is CASSASQRNSGANVLTF. CDR3 sequence (DNA): TGTGCCAGCAGCGCCAGTCAGAGAAACTCTGGGGCCAACGTCCTGACTTTC. Using reference TRBV7-9 and TRBJ2-6 for the parts outside the CDR3, the full variable domain is DTGVSQNPRHKITKRGQNVTFRCDPISEHNRLYWYRQTLGQGPEFLTYFQNEAQLEKSRLLSDRFSAERPKGSFSTLEIQRTEQGDSAMYLCASSASQRNSGANVLTFGAGSRLTVL.

The V call is TRBV3-1, the J call TRBJ1-5, with TRBD1 matching 9 bases. The germline V gene has CDR1 LGHDT and CDR2 YNNKEL (reference sequence). Trimming removed 8 bases from V and 7 bases from J; junction bases left unmatched: 15. The CDR3 totals 16 residues. The CDR3 protein is CASGSTGTGSRQPQHF. The CDR3 nucleotides read TGTGCCAGCGGATCCACCGGGACAGGGTCTCGACAGCCCCAGCATTTT.

The chain has TRBV29-1 and TRBJ2-5; D might be TRBD1 (6 bases). Trimming stripped 6 bases from V and 5 bases from J, with 13 bases between. The V gene's germline CDR1 is SQVTM and CDR2 ANQGSEA. The CDR3 is 12 amino acids. The CDR3 loop reads CSVRGRKETQYF. The CDR3 nucleotides read TGCAGCGTCAGGGGCAGAAAGGAGACCCAGTACTTC.

V gene TRBV5-6 combines with J gene TRBJ2-3; TRBD2 agrees at 7 bases. Per the germline V gene, CDR1 is SGHDT and CDR2 is YYEEEE. With 6 bases clipped from V and 1 base from J, the junction kept 2 bases outside the gene matches. The CDR3 has 13 amino acids. CDR3 region: CASKRGRTDTQYF. As DNA, the CDR3 is TGTGCCAGCAAGCGGGGACGCACAGATACGCAGTATTTT.

This clonotype has a count of ten or more. This chain uses TRBV12-3 or TRBV12-4 with TRBJ1-3, with D maybe TRBD1 (6 bases). The CDR3 is 15 amino acids. Trimming removed 8 bases from V and 5 bases from J, with 19 bases in between. The CDR3 DNA reads TGTGCCAGCCCAGTTCCCCAGGGGCAGAGAAACACCATATATTTT. Translating it yields CASPVPQGQRNTIYF.

This clonotype turned up a few times. The chain links TRBV24-1 to TRBJ2-7; the D gene could be TRBD1 or TRBD2 (6 bases each). This CDR3 has 16 residues. The ends were cut back, 4 bases at V and 5 bases at J, with 20 bases in the middle. CDR1 is KGHDR and CDR2 is SFDVKD in the germline V gene. The CDR3 protein is CATSDRPTTGGHEQYF. The CDR3 DNA reads as TGTGCCACCAGTGACCGTCCGACAACCGGGGGCCACGAGCAGTACTTC.

This clonotype was picked up a small number of times. The chain links TRBV4-3 to TRBJ1-5, with D perhaps matching TRBD1 (5 bases). The germline V and J ends were trimmed by 8 bases and 7 bases, with 15 bases remaining between them. Germline V gives CDR1 LGHNA, CDR2 YSLEER. The CDR3 consists of 13 residues. The CDR3 here is CASGTQGSQPQHF. The CDR3 DNA reads TGCGCCAGCGGAACCCAGGGCAGCCAGCCCCAGCATTTT.

The genes are TRBV20-1 and TRBJ1-5; no reliable D call. CDR3 size: 14 residues. In germline, CDR1 is DFQATT, CDR2 SNEGSKA (reference sequence). The ends were cut back, 7 bases at V and 0 bases at J, with 13 bases in the middle. CDR3: CSVPVRTSNQPQHF. The DNA of the CDR3 is TGCAGTGTCCCGGTCAGGACTAGCAATCAGCCCCAGCATTTT.

The chain carries TRBV10-1 and TRBJ2-3; D perhaps matches TRBD2 (7 bases). Trimming cost V 7 bases and J 2 bases, with 19 bases left between them. There are 16 residues in the CDR3. The germline V gene has CDR1 WNHNN and CDR2 SYGVQD (reference sequence). As DNA, the CDR3 is TGCGCCAGCAACTCGGGGGGCAGTACCGACACAGATACGCAGTATTTT. Its translation is CASNSGGSTDTDTQYF.

V and J are TRBV29-1 and TRBJ1-4; 7 bases map to TRBD1. The CDR3 loop spans 12 amino acids. Germline CDR1 reads SQVTM; CDR2 reads ANQGSEA. Trimming at V came to 7 bases and at J to 7 bases, leaving 6 bases not matched to a gene. CDR3 sequence (DNA): TGCAGCGCCTCAGACAGGGTTGAAAAACTGTTTTTT. Translating gives CSASDRVEKLFF. Using reference TRBV29-1 and TRBJ1-4 for the parts outside the CDR3, the full variable domain is SAVISQKPSRDICQRGTSLTIQCQVDSQVTMMFWYRQQPGQSLTLIATANQGSEATYESGFVIDKFPISRPNLTFSTLTVSNMSPEDSSIYLCSASDRVEKLFFGSGTQLSVL.

This sequence joins TRBV6-5 and TRBJ1-1; tentatively, D is TRBD1 (5 bases). Germline V gene data show CDR1 as MNHEY and CDR2 as SVGAGI. Trimming took off 0 bases at V and 3 bases at J, with 14 bases between the two ends. The CDR3 runs 16 residues. CDR3 DNA sequence: TGTGCCAGCAGTTACTCATCCAGGGTACGCGACACTGAAGCTTTCTTT. Amino acids: CASSYSSRVRDTEAFF.

The DNA for the CDR3 is TGTGCCAGGGGAGGTCAGGATTCACCCCTCCACTTT. Translating it yields CARGGQDSPLHF. This chain joins TRBV2 and TRBJ1-6; D call uncertain. The germline CDR1 and CDR2 sequences are SNHLY and FYNNEI. CDR3 length: 12 amino acids. Trimming took off 9 bases at V and 8 bases at J, with 11 bases between the two ends.

This clonotype was detected many times. The chain couples TRBV12-3 or TRBV12-4 to TRBJ1-5; 8 bases map to TRBD1. Trimming at V came to 6 bases and at J to 0 bases, leaving 4 bases not matched to a gene. The CDR3 spans 15 residues. The CDR3 nucleotides read TGTGCCAGCAGGGGACAGGTTTATAGCAATCAGCCCCAGCATTTT. Its translation: CASRGQVYSNQPQHF.

In DNA, the CDR3 is TGTGCCAGCAGCCTGCTGGGGGTGGGGACTGAAGCTTTCTTT. Encoded protein: CASSLLGVGTEAFF. V and J are TRBV5-8 and TRBJ1-1, with D possibly TRBD1 on 5 matching bases. Trimming pared 4 bases from V and 5 bases from J, leaving 15 bases between. Germline values: CDR1 SGHTS, CDR2 YDEGEE. This CDR3 has 14 amino acids.